The clone carrying this TCR beta chain has only a few counts. What it binds is not known. Germline assignment: CDR1 LGHNA and CDR2 YNFKEQ. The CDR3 runs to 16 residues. V lost 4 bases, J lost 4 bases, and 4 bases stayed unmatched. This record comes from a study of beta chain features in type 1 diabetes. Overall study: Patients were similar to healthy donors in age and gender (as well as in cell yields). Study conclusions and caveats: Fewer insertions but more deletions were seen at VDJ junctions in type 1 diabetes patients.

Expressed TCRB transcripts were sequenced because the entire RNA isolate underwent reverse transcription. The table came from immunoSEQ multiplex PCR; TCRdb's copy has only in-frame clones and leaves some out. The sample carries roughly 290,000 clones, about 8.5% recorded once. The chain joins TRBV4-2 to TRBJ2-1, with 13 bases matching TRBD2. The clonotype was recovered from a woman aged 18-29 years in good health. The material sequenced was central memory CD4+ T cells from blood. This CDR3 reads CASSPRTSGGYNEQFF. The DNA for the CDR3 is TGTGCCAGCAGCCCCAGGACTAGCGGGGGATACAATGAGCAGTTCTTC.